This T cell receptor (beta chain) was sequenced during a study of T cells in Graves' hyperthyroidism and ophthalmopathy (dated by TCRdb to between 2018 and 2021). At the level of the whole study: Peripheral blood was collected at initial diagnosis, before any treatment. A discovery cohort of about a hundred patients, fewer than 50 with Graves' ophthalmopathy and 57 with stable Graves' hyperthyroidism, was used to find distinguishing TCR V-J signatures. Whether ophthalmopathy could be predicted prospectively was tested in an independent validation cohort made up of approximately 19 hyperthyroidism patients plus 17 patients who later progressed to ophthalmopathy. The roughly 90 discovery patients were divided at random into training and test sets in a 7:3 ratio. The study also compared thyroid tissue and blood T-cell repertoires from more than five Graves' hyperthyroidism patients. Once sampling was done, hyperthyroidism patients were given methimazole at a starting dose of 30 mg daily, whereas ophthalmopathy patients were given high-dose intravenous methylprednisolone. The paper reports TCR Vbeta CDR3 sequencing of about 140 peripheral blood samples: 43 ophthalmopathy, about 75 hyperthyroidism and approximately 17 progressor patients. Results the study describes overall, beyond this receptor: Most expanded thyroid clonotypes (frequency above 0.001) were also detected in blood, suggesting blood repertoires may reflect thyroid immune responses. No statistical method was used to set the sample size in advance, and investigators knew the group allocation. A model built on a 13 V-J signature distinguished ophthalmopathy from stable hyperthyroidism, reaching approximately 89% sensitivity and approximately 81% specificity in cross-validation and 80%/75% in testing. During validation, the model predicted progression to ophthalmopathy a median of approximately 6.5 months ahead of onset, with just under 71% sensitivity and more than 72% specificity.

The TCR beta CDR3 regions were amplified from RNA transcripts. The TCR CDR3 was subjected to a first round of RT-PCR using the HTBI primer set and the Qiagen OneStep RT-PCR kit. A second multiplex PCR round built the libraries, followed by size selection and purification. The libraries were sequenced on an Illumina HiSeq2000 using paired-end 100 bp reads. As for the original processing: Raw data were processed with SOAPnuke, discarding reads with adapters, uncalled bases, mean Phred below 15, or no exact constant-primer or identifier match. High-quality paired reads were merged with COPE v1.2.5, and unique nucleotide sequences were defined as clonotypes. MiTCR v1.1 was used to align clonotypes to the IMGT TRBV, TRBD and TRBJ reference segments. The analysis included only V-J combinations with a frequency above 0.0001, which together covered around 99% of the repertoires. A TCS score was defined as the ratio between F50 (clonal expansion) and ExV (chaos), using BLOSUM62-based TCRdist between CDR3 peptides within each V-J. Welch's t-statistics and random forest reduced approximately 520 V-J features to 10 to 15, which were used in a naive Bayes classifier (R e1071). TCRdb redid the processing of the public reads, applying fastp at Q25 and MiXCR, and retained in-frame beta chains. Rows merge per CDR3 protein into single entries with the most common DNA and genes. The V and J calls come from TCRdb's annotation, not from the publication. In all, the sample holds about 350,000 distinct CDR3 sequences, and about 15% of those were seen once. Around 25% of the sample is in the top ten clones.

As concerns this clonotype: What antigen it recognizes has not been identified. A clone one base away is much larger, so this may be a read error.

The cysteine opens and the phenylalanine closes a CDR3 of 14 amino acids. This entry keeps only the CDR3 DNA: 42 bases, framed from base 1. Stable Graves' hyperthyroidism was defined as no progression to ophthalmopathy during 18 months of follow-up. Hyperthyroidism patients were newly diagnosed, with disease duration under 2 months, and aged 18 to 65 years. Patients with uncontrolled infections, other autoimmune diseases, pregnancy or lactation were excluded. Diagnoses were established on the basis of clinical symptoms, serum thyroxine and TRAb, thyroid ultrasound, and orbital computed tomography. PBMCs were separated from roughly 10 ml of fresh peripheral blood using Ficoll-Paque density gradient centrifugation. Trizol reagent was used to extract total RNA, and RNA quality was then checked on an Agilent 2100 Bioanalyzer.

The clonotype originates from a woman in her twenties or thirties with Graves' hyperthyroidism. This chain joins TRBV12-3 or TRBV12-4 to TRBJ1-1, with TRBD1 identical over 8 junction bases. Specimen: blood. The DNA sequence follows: TGTCCCAGCAGCAGTCCAGGGGGCCGGACTGAAGCTTTCTTT. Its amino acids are CPSSSPGGRTEAFF.